The clone carrying this T cell receptor beta chain was counted ten times or more. Across 18 months, stable Graves' hyperthyroidism was marked by no progression to ophthalmopathy. Uncontrolled infection, other autoimmune disease, pregnancy or lactation led to exclusion. RNA transcripts served as the template for amplifying TCR beta CDR3 regions. Carried out on the TCR CDR3, a first-round RT-PCR used the HTBI primer set. One entry per CDR3 protein results from TCRdb running MiXCR on the multiplex PCR reads. The profile shows 200,000 to 250,000 distinct CDR3 sequences, about 17% of them singletons. This sample was included in a study of T cells in Graves' hyperthyroidism and ophthalmopathy. Germline lookup yields CDR1 KGHSH and CDR2 LQKENI. The CDR3 has 14 residues. Between the trimmed V and J ends, which lost 3 bases and 7 bases, there was a span of 15 bases.

This chain links TRBV18 with TRBJ1-1; D gene ambiguous. Input material: blood. This TCR came from a woman aged 45-65 years with Graves' hyperthyroidism. CDR3 coding DNA: TGTGCCAGCTCACCGAGGGTGACCGAGGGTGAAGCTTTCTTT. Its translation: CASSPRVTEGEAFF. The full variable domain, rest sourced from reference TRBV18 and TRBJ1-1, is NAGVMQNPRHLVRRRGQEARLRCSPMKGHSHVYWYRQLPEEGLKFMVYLQKENIIDESGMPKERFSAEFPKEGPSILRIQQVVRGDSAAYFCASSPRVTEGEAFFGQGTRLTVV.